This entry lists 10 T cell receptor beta chains sequenced from one sample in a study of blood T cell repertoires in COVID-19. TCRdb's table, derived via immunoSEQ multiplex PCR, lists solely in-frame clones and lacks some. The profile shows about half a million clones, 70% to 90% of them singletons. The sample consisted of peripheral blood. The receptors originated from a human donor in a cohort sampled during active COVID-19.

V and J are TRBV29-1 and TRBJ2-5; 7 bases are a match to TRBD1. The CDR3 is made up of 15 amino acids. Trimming cost V 4 bases and J 2 bases; bases outside gene matches: 10. Germline CDR1 is SQVTM and CDR2 is ANQGSEA. The CDR3 spells CSVVPRQGPQETQYF. The CDR3 DNA is TGCAGCGTTGTCCCGAGACAGGGACCTCAAGAGACCCAGTACTTC.

V is TRBV30 and J is TRBJ1-1, with a possible D match to TRBD1 (6 bases). This CDR3 has 13 amino acids. Germline V gene sequence: CDR1 GTSNPN, CDR2 SVGIG (reference sequence). Trimming removed 3 bases at V and 4 bases at J, with 12 bases between. CDR3 in DNA: TGTGCCTGGAGCTCACTAGGGGGCACTGAAGCTTTCTTT. Translated, it gives CAWSSLGGTEAFF. The entire variable domain, with the rest obtained from reference TRBV30 and TRBJ1-1, is as follows: SQTIHQWPATLVQPVGSPLSLECTVEGTSNPNLYWYRQAAGRGLQLLFYSVGIGQISSEVPQNLSASRPQDRQFILSSKKLLLSDSGFYLCAWSSLGGTEAFFGQGTRLTVV.

This chain connects TRBV23-1 to TRBJ2-1, with TRBD1 as a possible D gene (5 bases). Being an ORF, TRBV23-1 has a function that is uncertain. Trimming cost V 3 bases and J 6 bases, with 18 bases left between them. The CDR3 extends over 16 amino acids. CDR3 in DNA: TGCGCCAGCAGTCATTCCCCCATGAAAACAGGCAATGAGCAGTTCTTC. This translates into CASSHSPMKTGNEQFF.

The chain couples TRBV6-1 to TRBJ2-1, with TRBD2 matching 13 bases. This CDR3 contains 18 residues. Germline V gene sequence: CDR1 MNHNS, CDR2 SASEGT. Trimming removed 4 bases from V and 12 bases from J; junction bases left unmatched: 18. CDR3 loop: CASSGTGLGLAGIGWQFF. CDR3 in DNA: TGTGCCAGCAGTGGGACAGGGTTGGGACTAGCGGGAATCGGGTGGCAGTTCTTC.

For the CDR3, the DNA is TGTGCCAGCAGTACCCTCGGCGGGAGGTCTGAGCAGTTCTTC. Protein: CASSTLGGRSEQFF. The chain couples TRBV2 to TRBJ2-1, with 8 bases that match TRBD2. This CDR3 has 14 amino acids. The V segment lost 5 bases and the J segment 9 bases; nucleotides outside the gene matches: 9. Germline CDR1 SNHLY, CDR2 FYNNEI.

The chain couples TRBV5-1 to TRBJ1-2; 8 bases fit TRBD1. The length of the CDR3 is 15 residues. Per germline, CDR1 SGHRS and CDR2 YFSETQ. V trimming: 4 bases; J trimming: 4 bases; junction bases outside the gene matches: 9. CDR3 protein: CASSPDRARAYGYTF. CDR3 bases: TGCGCCAGCAGCCCGGACAGGGCCCGCGCCTATGGCTACACCTTC. Drawing the rest from reference TRBV5-1 and TRBJ1-2, the complete variable domain is KAGVTQTPRYLIKTRGQQVTLSCSPISGHRSVSWYQQTPGQGLQFLFEYFSETQRNKGNFPGRFSGRQFSNSRSEMNVSTLELGDSALYLCASSPDRARAYGYTFGSGTRLTVV.

The J gene is TRBJ2-3, the V gene TRBV7-3; D is perhaps TRBD2 (6 bases). V was pared by 1 base and J by 1 base, with 15 bases between. CDR1 is SGHTA and CDR2 is FQGTGA in the germline V gene. The CDR3 is 17 amino acids. The CDR3 is CASSLRGVAAGTDTQYF. The CDR3 coding sequence is TGTGCCAGCAGCTTAAGGGGGGTAGCGGCTGGCACAGATACGCAGTATTTT.

The chain links TRBV6-5 to TRBJ2-5; 10 bases align to TRBD2. CDR3 size: 15 residues. CDR1 and CDR2 from the germline V gene are MNHEY and SVGAGI. After removal of 5 bases from V and 5 bases from J, the junction contained 8 bases not matched to a gene. The CDR3 bases are TGTGCCAGCAGTCTCCTAGCGGGAGCGTTCGAGACCCAGTACTTC. It specifies CASSLLAGAFETQYF.

V gene TRBV19 combines with J gene TRBJ2-5; 7 positions match TRBD1. This CDR3 region has 16 residues. Trimming at V came to 1 base and at J to 1 base, leaving 6 bases not matched to a gene. The germline V gene encodes CDR1 LNHDA and CDR2 SQIVND (reference sequence). Here the CDR3 reads CASSIALQGPQETQYF. In DNA form, the CDR3 reads TGTGCCAGTAGTATAGCCTTACAGGGGCCCCAAGAGACCCAGTACTTC.

This chain connects TRBV7-9 to TRBJ2-3; D gene uncertain. Trimming stripped 4 bases from V and 6 bases from J, with 8 bases between. In germline, CDR1 is SEHNR, CDR2 FQNEAQ (reference sequence). The CDR3 length is 12 residues. In DNA form, the CDR3 reads TGTGCCAGCAGCTCCCCACTCGATACGCAGTATTTT. Its translation is CASSSPLDTQYF.